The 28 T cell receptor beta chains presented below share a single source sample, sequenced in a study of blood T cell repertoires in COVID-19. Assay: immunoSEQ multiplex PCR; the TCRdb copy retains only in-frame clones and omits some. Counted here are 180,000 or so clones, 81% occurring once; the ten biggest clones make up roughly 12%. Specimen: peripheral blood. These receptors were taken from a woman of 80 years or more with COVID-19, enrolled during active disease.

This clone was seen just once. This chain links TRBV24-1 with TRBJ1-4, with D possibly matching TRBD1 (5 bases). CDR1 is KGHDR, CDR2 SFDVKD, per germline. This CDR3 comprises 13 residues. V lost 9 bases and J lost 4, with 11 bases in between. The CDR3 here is CATADRVNEKLFF. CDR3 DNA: TGTGCCACCGCAGACAGAGTTAATGAAAAACTGTTTTTT.

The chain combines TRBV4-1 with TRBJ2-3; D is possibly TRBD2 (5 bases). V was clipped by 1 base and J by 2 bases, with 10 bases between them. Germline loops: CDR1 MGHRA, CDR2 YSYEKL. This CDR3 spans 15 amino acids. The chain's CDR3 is CASSQGPSPTDTQYF. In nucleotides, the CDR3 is TGCGCCAGCAGCCAAGGGCCTAGCCCCACAGATACGCAGTATTTT.

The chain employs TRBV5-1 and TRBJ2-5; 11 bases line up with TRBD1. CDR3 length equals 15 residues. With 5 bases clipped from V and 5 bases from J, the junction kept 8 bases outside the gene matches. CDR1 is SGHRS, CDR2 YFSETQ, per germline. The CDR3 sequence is CASRSLGQGGETQYF. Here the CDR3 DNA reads TGCGCCAGCAGATCCTTGGGACAGGGGGGTGAGACCCAGTACTTC.

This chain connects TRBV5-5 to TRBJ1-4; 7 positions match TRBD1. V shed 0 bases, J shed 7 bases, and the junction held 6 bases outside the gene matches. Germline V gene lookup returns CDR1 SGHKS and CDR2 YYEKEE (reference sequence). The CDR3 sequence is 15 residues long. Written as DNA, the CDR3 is TGTGCCAGCAGCTTGGAAGGGGGCGTGAGTGAAAAACTGTTTTTT. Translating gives CASSLEGGVSEKLFF.

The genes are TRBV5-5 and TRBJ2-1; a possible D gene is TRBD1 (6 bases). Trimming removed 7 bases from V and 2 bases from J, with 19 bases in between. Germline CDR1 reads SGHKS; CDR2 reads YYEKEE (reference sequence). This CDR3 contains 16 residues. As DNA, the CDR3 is TGTGCCAGCGTAGGAAGGGGACAAGACCCCTACAATGAGCAGTTCTTC. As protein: CASVGRGQDPYNEQFF.

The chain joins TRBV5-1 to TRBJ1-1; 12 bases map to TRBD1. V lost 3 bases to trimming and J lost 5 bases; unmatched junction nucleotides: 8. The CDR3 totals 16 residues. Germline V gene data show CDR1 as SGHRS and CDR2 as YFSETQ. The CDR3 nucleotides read TGCGCCAGCAGCTCCGGGACAGGGGGCTTGGGGACTGAAGCTTTCTTT. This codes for CASSSGTGGLGTEAFF.

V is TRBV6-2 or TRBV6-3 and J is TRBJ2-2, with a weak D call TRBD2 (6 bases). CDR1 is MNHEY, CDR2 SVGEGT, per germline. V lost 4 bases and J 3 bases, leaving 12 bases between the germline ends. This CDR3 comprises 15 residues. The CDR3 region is CASSLSGEDTGELFF. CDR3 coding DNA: TGTGCCAGCAGTTTATCCGGGGAGGACACCGGGGAGCTGTTTTTT.

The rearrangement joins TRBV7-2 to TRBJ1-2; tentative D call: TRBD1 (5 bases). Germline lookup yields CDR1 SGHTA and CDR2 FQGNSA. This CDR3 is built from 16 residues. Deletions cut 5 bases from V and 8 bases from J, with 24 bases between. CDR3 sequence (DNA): TGTGCCAGCAGCGCTGCAGGGCTTATGGGGACTAAGGGCTACACCTTC. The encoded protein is CASSAAGLMGTKGYTF.

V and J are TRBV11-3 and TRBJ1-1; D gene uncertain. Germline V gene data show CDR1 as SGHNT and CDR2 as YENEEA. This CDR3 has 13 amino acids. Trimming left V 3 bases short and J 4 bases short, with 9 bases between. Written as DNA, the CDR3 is TGTGCCAGCAGCTTTACGCAGATCACTGAAGCTTTCTTT. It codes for CASSFTQITEAFF.

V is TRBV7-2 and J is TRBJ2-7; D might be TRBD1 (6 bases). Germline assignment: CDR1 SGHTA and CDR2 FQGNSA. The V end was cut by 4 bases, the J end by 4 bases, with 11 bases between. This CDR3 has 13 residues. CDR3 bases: TGTGCCAGCAGCTACTTCAGGGGATACGAGCAGTACTTC. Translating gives CASSYFRGYEQYF. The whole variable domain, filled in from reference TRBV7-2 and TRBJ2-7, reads GAGVSQSPSNKVTEKGKDVELRCDPISGHTALYWYRQSLGQGLEFLIYFQGNSAPDKSGLPSDRFSAERTGGSVSTLTIQRTQQEDSAVYLCASSYFRGYEQYFGPGTRLTVT.

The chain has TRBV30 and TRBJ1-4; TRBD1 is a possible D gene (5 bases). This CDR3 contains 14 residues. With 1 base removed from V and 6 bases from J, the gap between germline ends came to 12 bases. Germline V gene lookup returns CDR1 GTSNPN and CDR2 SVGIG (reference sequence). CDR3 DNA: TGTGCCTGGAGTGGACAGAGATTCGATGAAAAACTGTTTTTT. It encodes CAWSGQRFDEKLFF.

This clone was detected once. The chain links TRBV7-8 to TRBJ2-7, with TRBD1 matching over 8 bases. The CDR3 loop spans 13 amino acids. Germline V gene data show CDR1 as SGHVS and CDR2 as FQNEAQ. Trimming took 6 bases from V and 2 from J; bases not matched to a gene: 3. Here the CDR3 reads CASRQTGAYEQYF. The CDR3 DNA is TGTGCCAGCAGACAGACAGGGGCCTACGAGCAGTACTTC.

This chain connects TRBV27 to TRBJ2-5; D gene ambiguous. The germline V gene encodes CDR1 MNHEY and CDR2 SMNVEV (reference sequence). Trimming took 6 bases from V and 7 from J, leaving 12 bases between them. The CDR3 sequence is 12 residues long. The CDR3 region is CASSSRLGTQYF. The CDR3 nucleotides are TGTGCCAGCAGCAGTCGACTGGGGACCCAGTACTTC.

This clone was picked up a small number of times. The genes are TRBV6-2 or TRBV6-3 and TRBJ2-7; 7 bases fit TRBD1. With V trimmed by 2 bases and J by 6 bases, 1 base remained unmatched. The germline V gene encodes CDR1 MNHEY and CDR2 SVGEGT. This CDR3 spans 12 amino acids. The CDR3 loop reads CASSYEGAEQYF. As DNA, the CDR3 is TGTGCCAGCAGTTACGAGGGGGCCGAGCAGTACTTC.

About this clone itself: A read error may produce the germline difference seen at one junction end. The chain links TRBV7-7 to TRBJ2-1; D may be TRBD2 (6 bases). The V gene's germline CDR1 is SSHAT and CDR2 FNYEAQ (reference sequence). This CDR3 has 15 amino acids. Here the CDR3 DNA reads TGTGCTAGCAGCGGGCGACTAGGGAGTATCGATGAGCAGTTCTTC. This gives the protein CASSGRLGSIDEQFF. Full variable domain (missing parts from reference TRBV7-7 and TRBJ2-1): GAGVSQSPRYKVTKRGQDVTLRCDPISSHATLYWYQQALGQGPEFLTYFNYEAQPDKSGLPSDRFSAERPEGSISTLTIQRTEQRDSAMYRCASSGRLGSIDEQFFGPGTRLTVL.

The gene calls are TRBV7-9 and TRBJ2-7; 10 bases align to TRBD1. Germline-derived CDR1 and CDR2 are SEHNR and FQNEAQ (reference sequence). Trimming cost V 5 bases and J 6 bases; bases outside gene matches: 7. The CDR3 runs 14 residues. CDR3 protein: CASSPGTGASEQYF. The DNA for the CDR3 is TGTGCCAGCAGCCCCGGGACAGGGGCGTCCGAGCAGTACTTC.

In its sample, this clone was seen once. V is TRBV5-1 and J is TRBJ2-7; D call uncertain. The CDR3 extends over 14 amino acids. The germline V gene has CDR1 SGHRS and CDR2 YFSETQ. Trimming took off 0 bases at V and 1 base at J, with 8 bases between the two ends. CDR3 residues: CASSLDLISYEQYF. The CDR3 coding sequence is TGCGCCAGCAGCTTGGATCTTATATCCTACGAGCAGTACTTC.

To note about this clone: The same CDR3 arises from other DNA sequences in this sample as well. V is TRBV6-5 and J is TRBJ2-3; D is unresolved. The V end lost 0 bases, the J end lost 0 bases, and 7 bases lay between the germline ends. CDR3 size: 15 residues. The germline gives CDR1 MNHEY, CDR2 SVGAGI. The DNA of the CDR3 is TGTGCCAGCAGTTACTCAGGAGTTAGCACAGATACGCAGTATTTT. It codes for CASSYSGVSTDTQYF.

The CDR3 coding sequence is TGTGCCAGCAGCCACAGTGGCGCGGGCCACGAGCAGTACTTC. Encoded protein: CASSHSGAGHEQYF. The chain recombines TRBV3-1 (or the pseudogene TRBV3-2) with TRBJ2-7; D may be TRBD2 (5 bases). The V gene lost 3 bases and the J gene lost 5 bases, with 14 bases spanning the gap. The CDR3 sequence is 14 residues long. CDR1 LGHDT and CDR2 YNNKEL come from the germline V gene (reference sequence).

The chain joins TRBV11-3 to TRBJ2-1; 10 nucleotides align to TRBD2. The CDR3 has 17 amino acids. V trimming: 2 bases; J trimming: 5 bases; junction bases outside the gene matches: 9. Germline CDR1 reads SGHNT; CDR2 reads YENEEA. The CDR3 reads CASSLYTSGARDNEQFF. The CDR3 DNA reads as TGTGCCAGCAGCTTATATACTAGCGGGGCAAGGGACAATGAGCAGTTCTTC.

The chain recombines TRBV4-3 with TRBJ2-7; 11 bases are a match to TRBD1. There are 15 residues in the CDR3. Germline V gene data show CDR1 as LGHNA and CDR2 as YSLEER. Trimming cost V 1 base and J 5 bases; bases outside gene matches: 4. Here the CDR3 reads CASSQAWTGGHEQYF. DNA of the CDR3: TGCGCCAGCAGCCAAGCATGGACAGGGGGCCACGAGCAGTACTTC.

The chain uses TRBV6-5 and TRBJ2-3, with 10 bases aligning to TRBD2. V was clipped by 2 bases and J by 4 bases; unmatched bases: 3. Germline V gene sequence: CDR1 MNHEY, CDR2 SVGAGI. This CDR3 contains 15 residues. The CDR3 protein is CASSYGAGGADTQYF. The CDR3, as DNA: TGTGCCAGCAGTTACGGAGCGGGAGGGGCAGATACGCAGTATTTT.

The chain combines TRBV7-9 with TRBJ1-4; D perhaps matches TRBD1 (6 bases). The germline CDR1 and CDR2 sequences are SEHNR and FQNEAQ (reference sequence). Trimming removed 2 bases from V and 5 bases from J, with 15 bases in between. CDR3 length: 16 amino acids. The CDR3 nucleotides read TGTGCCAGCAGCTTATTCAGCGGACAGCAAAATGAAAAACTGTTTTTT. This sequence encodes CASSLFSGQQNEKLFF.

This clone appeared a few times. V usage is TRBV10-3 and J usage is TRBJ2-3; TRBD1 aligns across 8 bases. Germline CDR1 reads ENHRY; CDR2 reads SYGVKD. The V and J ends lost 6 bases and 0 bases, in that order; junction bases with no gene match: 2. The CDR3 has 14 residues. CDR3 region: CAIRTGASTDTQYF. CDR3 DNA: TGTGCCATCAGGACAGGGGCGAGCACAGATACGCAGTATTTT.

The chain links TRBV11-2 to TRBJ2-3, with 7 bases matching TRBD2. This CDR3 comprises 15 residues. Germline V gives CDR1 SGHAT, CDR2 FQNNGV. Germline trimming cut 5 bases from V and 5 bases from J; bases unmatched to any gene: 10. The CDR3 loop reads CASSPRPQRGDTQYF. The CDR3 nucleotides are TGTGCCAGCAGCCCACGCCCCCAGCGGGGAGATACGCAGTATTTT.

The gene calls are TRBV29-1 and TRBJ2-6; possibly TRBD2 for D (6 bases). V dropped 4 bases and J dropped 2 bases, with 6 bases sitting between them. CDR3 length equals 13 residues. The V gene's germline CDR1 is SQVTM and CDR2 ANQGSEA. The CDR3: CSVGRAGANVLTF. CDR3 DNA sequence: TGCAGCGTTGGGAGGGCTGGGGCCAACGTCCTGACTTTC.

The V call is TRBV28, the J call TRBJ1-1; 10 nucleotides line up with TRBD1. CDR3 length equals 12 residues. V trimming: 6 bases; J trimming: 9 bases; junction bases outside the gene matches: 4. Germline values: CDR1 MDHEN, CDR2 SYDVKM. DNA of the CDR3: TGTGCCAGCAGAGGACAGGGGGACCAAGCTTTCTTT. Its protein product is CASRGQGDQAFF.

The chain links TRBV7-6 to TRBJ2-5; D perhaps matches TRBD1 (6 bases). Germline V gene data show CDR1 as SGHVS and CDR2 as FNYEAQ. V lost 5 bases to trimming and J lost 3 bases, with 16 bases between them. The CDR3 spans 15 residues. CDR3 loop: CASSPSPGTKETQYF. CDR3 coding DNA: TGTGCCAGCAGCCCCTCCCCCGGGACAAAAGAGACCCAGTACTTC.